This TCR beta chain was recorded in a study of T cell clones after liver transplantation. V was pared by 7 bases and J by 1 base, with 13 bases between. The CDR3 covers 14 residues. Germline CDR1 and CDR2: LNHDA and SQIVND (reference sequence). TCRdb keeps only in-frame clones here, not all; method: immunoSEQ multiplex PCR. This sample carries roughly 60,000 clones, approximately 63% of them seen once, and the ten largest clones take about 2.7%. The V gene is TRBV19, the J gene TRBJ1-1; weak D call: TRBD1 (5 bases). The origin of this receptor is a human patient who received a liver transplant. Certain T cells may be donor cells from the graft. The specimen was CD4+ T cells from blood, collected at the approximately 16-month timepoint. CDR3 bases: TGTGCCAGTACCTTCACCCAGGGGAACACTGAAGCTTTCTTT. It is translated as CASTFTQGNTEAFF. The full variable domain, with the rest looked up from reference TRBV19 and TRBJ1-1, is DGGITQSPKYLFRKEGQNVTLSCEQNLNHDAMYWYRQDPGQGLRLIYYSQIVNDFQKGDIAEGYSVSREKKESFPLTVTSAQKNPTAFYLCASTFTQGNTEAFFGQGTRLTVV.